The clone carrying this T cell receptor beta chain was detected many times. The entry originates in a study of early T cells in non-severe SARS-CoV-2 infection. The CDR3 runs to 14 residues. The germline CDR1 and CDR2 sequences are KGHDR and SFDVKD. V was shortened by 9 bases and J by 3 bases, with 15 bases between the two germline ends. TCRdb ran MiXCR on the 5' RACE reads and lists one entry per CDR3 protein. The data show over 35,000 distinct CDR3 sequences, 5% to 6.5% seen once. The V gene is TRBV24-1, the J gene TRBJ2-3; D unclear. This TCR was recovered from an adult who was a healthcare worker with PCR-confirmed SARS-CoV-2 infection or an uninfected control (not recorded which). Sequences were derived from whole blood, sampled at baseline. The CDR3 protein is CATGEAALTDTQYF. DNA for the CDR3: TGTGCCACCGGCGAGGCAGCTCTTACAGATACGCAGTATTTT.